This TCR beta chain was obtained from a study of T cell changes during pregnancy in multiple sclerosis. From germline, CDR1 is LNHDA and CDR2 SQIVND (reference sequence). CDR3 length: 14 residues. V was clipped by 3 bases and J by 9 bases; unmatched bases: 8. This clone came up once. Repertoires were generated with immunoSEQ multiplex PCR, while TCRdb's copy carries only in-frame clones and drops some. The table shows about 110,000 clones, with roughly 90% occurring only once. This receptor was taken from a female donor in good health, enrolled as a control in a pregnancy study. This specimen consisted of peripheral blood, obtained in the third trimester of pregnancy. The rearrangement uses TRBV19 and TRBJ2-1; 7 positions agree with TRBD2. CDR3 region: CASSIGGGRGEQFF. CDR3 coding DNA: TGTGCCAGTAGTATTGGGGGGGGGAGAGGTGAGCAGTTCTTC. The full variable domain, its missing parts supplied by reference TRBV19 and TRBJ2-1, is DGGITQSPKYLFRKEGQNVTLSCEQNLNHDAMYWYRQDPGQGLRLIYYSQIVNDFQKGDIAEGYSVSREKKESFPLTVTSAQKNPTAFYLCASSIGGGRGEQFFGPGTRLTVL.